Presented here are 32 T cell receptor beta chains from one specimen sequenced in a study of tumor-infiltrating lymphocytes in primary liver carcinoma. Scientists recovered RNA and DNA together from approximately 20-30 mg of unsorted bulk tissue. Production of TCR beta cDNA used around 0.45 ug total RNA together with a constant-region primer. Three nested multiplex PCR rounds of slightly modified ARM-PCR generated TCR beta libraries. A C-beta reverse primer was combined with TRBV1-TRBV30 forward primers in the first two PCR rounds, and each round had ten to eleven cycles. TCRdb fed the multiplex PCR reads into MiXCR, producing one record per CDR3 protein. The sample records 100,000 or so distinct CDR3 sequences, over 55% being singletons. The sequenced sample was liver tumor tissue from sampling region 5. Described subset: tumor region T5, tumor centre. These TCRs come from a woman aged 60-70 years with primary liver carcinoma and hepatitis B virus infection.

A word on this clonotype: This sequence may be a read error, since a much larger clone differs from it by one base. The rearrangement joins TRBV5-1 to TRBJ2-1; tentative D call: TRBD2 (5 bases). CDR1 and CDR2 (germline): SGHRS, YFSETQ. This CDR3 region has 13 residues. The CDR3 bases are TGCACCAGCAGACCCGGGATCTACAATGAGCAGTTCTTC. Protein sequence: CTSRPGIYNEQFF.

As regards this clonotype: A read error is likely, as this CDR3 ends without the conserved phenylalanine or tryptophan. This rearrangement joins TRBV4-2 to TRBJ2-3; D unresolved. Germline-derived CDR1 and CDR2 are LGHNA and YNFKEQ. V was clipped by 0 bases and J by 1 base, with 11 bases between them. CDR3 length equals 16 residues. The CDR3 DNA reads TGTGCCAGCAGCCAAGACGTTTCGGGTCGCACAGATACGCAGTATCTT. It is translated as CASSQDVSGRTDTQYL.

This clonotype was seen ten or more times. The rearrangement joins TRBV5-4 to TRBJ2-2, with TRBD2 matching 7 bases. J was trimmed by 7 bases and V by 4 bases; bases with no gene match: 10. The CDR3 contains 15 residues. CDR1 and CDR2 from the germline V gene are SGHNT and YYREEE (reference sequence). The CDR3 reads CASSPGLVSNGELFF. CDR3 coding DNA: TGTGCCAGCAGCCCCGGACTAGTCAGTAACGGGGAGCTGTTTTTT.

As for this clonotype: Here the CDR3 omits its conserved ending phenylalanine or tryptophan, so a read error is the likely source. This chain links TRBV29-1 with TRBJ2-2; TRBD1 agrees at 8 bases. Looked up from germline, CDR1 is SQVTM and CDR2 is ANQGSEA. Trimming removed 6 bases from V and 7 bases from J; junction bases left unmatched: 7. The CDR3 is 13 residues long. CDR3 coding DNA: TGCAGCGTGGGACAGGAGGCGAACGGGGAGCTGTTTTCT. Its translation is CSVGQEANGELFS.

On this clonotype: This is likely a read error, given that the CDR3 carries no conserved phenylalanine or tryptophan at its end. J is TRBJ2-6 and V is TRBV7-8; 8 nucleotides match TRBD2. J lost 2 bases, V lost 6 bases, and 12 bases had no gene match. Germline V gene sequence: CDR1 SGHVS, CDR2 FQNEAQ. The CDR3 is 18 amino acids. Here the CDR3 DNA reads TGTGCCAGCAGTTTACCGGGACTAGATTTGCCTGGGGCCAACGTCCTGACTCTC. Encoded protein: CASSLPGLDLPGANVLTL.

Turning to this clonotype: Here the CDR3 omits its conserved ending phenylalanine or tryptophan, so a read error is the likely source. The chain is built from TRBV29-1 and TRBJ1-2, with a tentative D call TRBD1 (5 bases). The V end lost 7 bases, the J end lost 6 bases, and 12 bases lay between the germline ends. The CDR3 has 11 residues. Germline V CDR1 and CDR2: SQVTM, ANQGSEA. CDR3 loop: CSGAQGHGYTL. The DNA of the CDR3 is TGCAGCGGCGCCCAGGGTCATGGCTACACCTTA.

This chain joins TRBV6-5 and TRBJ2-1; no clear D. V dropped 6 bases and J dropped 0 bases, with 3 bases sitting between them. Germline lookup yields CDR1 MNHEY and CDR2 SVGAGI. The CDR3 sequence is 12 residues long. The CDR3 DNA sequence: TGTGCCAGCAGCGGCTCCTACAATGAGCAGTTCTTC. Its translation: CASSGSYNEQFF.

The rearrangement joins TRBV5-6 to TRBJ2-1; D perhaps matches TRBD2 (6 bases). Germline-derived CDR1 and CDR2 are SGHDT and YYEEEE. V was cut by 4 bases and J by 0 bases, with 17 bases left in between. The CDR3 runs 17 residues. CDR3 DNA: TGTGCCAGCAGCACGACCGGGACTTCGAACTCCTACAATGAGCAGTTCTTC. The encoded protein is CASSTTGTSNSYNEQFF. Variable domain in full (rest from reference TRBV5-6 and TRBJ2-1): DAGVTQSPTHLIKTRGQQVTLRCSPKSGHDTVSWYQQALGQGPQFIFQYYEEEERQRGNFPDRFSGHQFPNYSSELNVNALLLGDSALYLCASSTTGTSNSYNEQFFGPGTRLTVL.

About this clonotype itself: A read error is possible here, since a much larger clone lies one base away. The CDR3 bases are TGCGCCAGCAGCCTGGGGACTAGCGGGATCTACGAGCAGTACTTC. It specifies CASSLGTSGIYEQYF. The J gene is TRBJ2-7, the V gene TRBV4-1; 13 positions agree with TRBD2. V was clipped by 4 bases and J by 3 bases; unmatched bases: 3. The germline V gene has CDR1 MGHRA and CDR2 YSYEKL. The CDR3 extends over 15 amino acids.

This clonotype came up once. Sequence at one end of the junction differs from germline and may be a read error. The V gene is TRBV6-2 or TRBV6-3, the J gene TRBJ1-3; a possible D gene is TRBD1 (6 bases). The CDR3 sequence is 14 residues long. Germline CDR1 MNHEY, CDR2 SVGEGT. CDR3 DNA: TGTGCCTGCAGTTCCGTGGGACAAGGAAACACCATATATTTT. This translates into CACSSVGQGNTIYF.

The V call is TRBV6-6, the J call TRBJ1-2, with D maybe TRBD1 (5 bases). Germline CDR1 reads MNHNY; CDR2 reads SVGAGI (reference sequence). With 6 bases removed from V and 4 bases from J, the gap between germline ends came to 15 bases. The CDR3 runs 14 residues. The CDR3: CASSPETASYGYTF. CDR3 coding DNA: TGTGCCAGCAGCCCCGAGACAGCTAGCTATGGCTACACCTTC.

This clonotype has at least ten counts. The gene calls are TRBV4-1 and TRBJ1-5; 9 bases align to TRBD1. The ends lost 4 bases at V and 0 bases at J; junction bases unmatched: 4. The CDR3 has 16 residues. Germline CDR1 and CDR2: MGHRA and YSYEKL. CDR3 in DNA: TGCGCCAGCAGCCGGCGGACAGGGGATAGCAATCAGCCCCAGCATTTT. Its translation is CASSRRTGDSNQPQHF.

The chain links TRBV7-9 to TRBJ2-2; the D gene is possibly TRBD1 (5 bases). Germline CDR1 reads SEHNR; CDR2 reads FQNEAQ (reference sequence). The CDR3 runs 13 residues. With 2 bases removed from V and 7 bases from J, the gap between germline ends came to 8 bases. CDR3 protein: CASSLTGCGELFF. In nucleotides, the CDR3 is TGTGCCAGCAGCTTAACAGGATGCGGGGAGCTGTTTTTT.

In its sample, this clonotype was seen many times. This chain links TRBV30 with TRBJ2-1; 7 nucleotides line up with TRBD1. Germline V gene lookup returns CDR1 GTSNPN and CDR2 SVGIG (reference sequence). Unmatched junction bases numbered 9, after V lost 6 bases and J lost 4 bases. The CDR3 runs 14 residues. Written as DNA, the CDR3 is TGTGCCTGCAGTCGAGGGGGCTTTTACAATGAGCAGTTCTTC. Translated, it gives CACSRGGFYNEQFF.

This chain links TRBV29-1 with TRBJ2-3, with TRBD2 matching over 8 bases. The V gene's germline CDR1 is SQVTM and CDR2 ANQGSEA. V lost 6 bases to trimming and J lost 6 bases; unmatched junction nucleotides: 14. The length of the CDR3 is 15 residues. The CDR3 is CSVAYESGGTDTQYF. In DNA form, the CDR3 reads TGCAGCGTCGCCTATGAGAGCGGGGGTACTGATACGCAGTATTTT.

This clonotype was detected only once. With a much larger clone just one base away, this may be a read error. The chain combines TRBV12-3 or TRBV12-4 with TRBJ1-1, with D unresolved. The CDR3 totals 14 residues. Trimming took 8 bases from V and 3 from J, leaving 16 bases between them. The CDR3: CASSSEREDTEAFF. DNA for the CDR3: TGTGCCAGCTCTTCAGAGCGGGAGGACACTGAAGCTTTCTTT.

The chain carries TRBV6-5 and TRBJ1-4; D is ambiguous. Germline assignment: CDR1 MNHEY and CDR2 SVGAGI. The length of the CDR3 is 15 residues. The ends were cut back, 8 bases at V and 8 bases at J, with 21 bases in the middle. Here the CDR3 reads CASAPATLWNEKLFF. CDR3 nucleotide sequence: TGTGCCAGCGCCCCAGCAACACTTTGGAACGAAAAACTGTTTTTT.

A remark on this clonotype: The germline gene is not matched at one end of the junction; a read error may be the cause. The J gene is TRBJ2-5, the V gene TRBV30; the D gene could be TRBD1 or TRBD2 (5 bases each). Germline V gene data show CDR1 as GTSNPN and CDR2 as SVGIG (reference sequence). The CDR3 is made up of 14 amino acids. CDR3 bases: TGTGCCTGGAGTGTTTTTGGGGCTTGGGAGATCCAGTACTTC. Translated: CAWSVFGAWEIQYF.

The table lists this clonotype with a count of one. Mismatch with germline at one junction end may stem from a read error. The CDR3 is CASGLGSEETQYF. The CDR3 DNA reads as TGTGCCAGCGGCTTGGGCTCAGAAGAGACCCAGTACTTC. The J gene is TRBJ2-5, the V gene TRBV11-2; D uncertain. Germline V gene lookup returns CDR1 SGHAT and CDR2 FQNNGV. The CDR3 loop spans 13 amino acids.

As for this clonotype: At one of its ends the junction is not consistent with the germline gene, which may arise from a read error. The chain uses TRBV30 and TRBJ2-3, with 8 bases matching TRBD2. Germline loops: CDR1 GTSNPN, CDR2 SVGIG (reference sequence). The CDR3 is made up of 15 amino acids. CDR3 loop: CAWSRGSGMRGTQYF. CDR3 coding DNA: TGCGCCTGGAGTCGTGGTAGCGGGATGCGGGGTACGCAGTATTTT.

A few counts support this clonotype. It may be a read error: a sequence one base away is much more abundant. The chain combines TRBV6-1 with TRBJ1-3; TRBD1 is a possible D gene (5 bases). The CDR3 has 18 amino acids. The germline V gene has CDR1 MNHNS and CDR2 SASEGT. For the CDR3, the DNA is TGTGCCAGCACCAAGAGGAGGGGAACTCAGAGTCTTGGAAACGCCATATATTTT. Protein product: CASTKRRGTQSLGNAIYF.

There are many counts of this clonotype. The chain links TRBV12-3 or TRBV12-4 to TRBJ1-1; D might be TRBD1 (5 bases). The CDR3 consists of 11 residues. Between the trimmed V and J ends, which lost 3 bases and 14 bases, there was a span of 13 bases. CDR3 sequence (DNA): TGTGCCAGCAGTTTCGGGCAGGGACGGTTCTTT. As protein: CASSFGQGRFF.

The count of this clonotype is one. A much larger clone differs by one base, so this may be a read error. V and J are TRBV7-8 and TRBJ2-3, with unresolved D. V gave up 4 bases and J gave up 5 bases, with 10 bases separating them. CDR1 SGHVS and CDR2 FQNEAQ come from the germline V gene. This CDR3 region has 13 residues. In DNA form, the CDR3 reads TGTGCCAGCAGCTCCCTAAGTAGAGATACGCAGTATTTT. It yields the protein CASSSLSRDTQYF. Using reference TRBV7-8 and TRBJ2-3 for the parts outside the CDR3, the full variable domain is GAGVSQSPRYKVAKRGQDVALRCDPISGHVSLFWYQQALGQGPEFLTYFQNEAQLDKSGLPSDRFFAERPEGSVSTLKIQRTQQEDSAVYLCASSSLSRDTQYFGPGTRLTVL.

The chain couples TRBV27 to TRBJ2-7; TRBD2 matches 8 bases. Trimming cost V 4 bases and J 0 bases; bases outside gene matches: 2. This CDR3 is built from 14 residues. The germline CDR1 and CDR2 sequences are MNHEY and SMNVEV (reference sequence). The CDR3: CASSSGLVSYEQYF. The CDR3 bases are TGTGCCAGCAGTTCGGGACTAGTCTCCTACGAGCAGTACTTC.

Comments on this clonotype: This could be a read error, since a much larger clone is one nucleotide away. The rearrangement uses TRBV6-5 and TRBJ2-1, with D perhaps matching TRBD2 (5 bases). In germline, CDR1 is MNHEY, CDR2 SVGAGI. The CDR3 spans 14 residues. CDR3 sequence: CAGSRGSSSNEQFF. The CDR3 DNA is TGTGCCGGCAGTCGGGGTAGCAGTTCGAATGAGCAGTTCTTC.

Concerning this clonotype itself: Possible read error: a much larger clone is one base away. The conserved closing phenylalanine or tryptophan is absent in this CDR3, likely reflecting a read error. The chain combines TRBV28 with TRBJ2-1, with TRBD2 identical over 7 bases. CDR3 length: 16 amino acids. Germline CDR1 reads MDHEN; CDR2 reads SYDVKM. V shed 5 bases and J 3 bases; nucleotides not matched to a gene: 10. In nucleotides, the CDR3 is TGTGCCAGCAGTCCTTTGGGAGGCGGGGGCTACAATGAGCAGTTCCTC. This gives the protein CASSPLGGGGYNEQFL.

In regard to this clonotype: A far larger clone differs by one base, so this is likely a read error. V and J are TRBV7-9 and TRBJ2-7; no reliable D call. There are 11 residues in the CDR3. Germline V gene data show CDR1 as SEHNR and CDR2 as FQNEAQ (reference sequence). The CDR3 here is CVSSLTYEQYF. CDR3 coding DNA: TGTGTCAGCAGCTTAACCTACGAGCAGTACTTC.

Ten or more counts support this clonotype. This chain links TRBV6-1 with TRBJ1-5; D uncertain. V lost 7 bases and J 0 bases, leaving 7 bases between the germline ends. Looked up from germline, CDR1 is MNHNS and CDR2 is SASEGT. This CDR3 is built from 13 residues. In DNA, the CDR3 is TGTGCCAGCAACGCCCTTAGCAATCAGCCCCAGCATTTT. This translates into CASNALSNQPQHF.

This clonotype was seen repeatedly, ten times or more. The genes are TRBV6-6 and TRBJ1-1; D gene unclear. This CDR3 has 16 amino acids. CDR1 and CDR2 (germline): MNHNY, SVGAGI (reference sequence). The V end lost 2 bases, the J end lost 0 bases, and 13 bases lay between the germline ends. CDR3 protein: CASSYAALDMNTEAFF. For the CDR3, the DNA is TGTGCCAGCAGTTACGCGGCACTTGACATGAACACTGAAGCTTTCTTT.

This clonotype appeared many times. The V gene is TRBV20-1, the J gene TRBJ2-1; 8 nucleotides line up with TRBD2. The V and J ends lost 3 bases and 7 bases, in that order; junction bases with no gene match: 8. The CDR3 contains 14 residues. CDR1 DFQATT and CDR2 SNEGSKA come from the germline V gene (reference sequence). The CDR3 bases are TGCAGTGCTAGGTCCGGGAGGGCCAGGAATGAGCAGTTCTTC. It specifies CSARSGRARNEQFF.

This clonotype was seen once. Germline is not matched at one junction end, which may reflect a read error. This chain uses TRBV11-3 with TRBJ2-4; D tentatively reads TRBD1 or TRBD2 (5 bases each). Germline-derived CDR1 and CDR2 are SGHNT and YENEEA. This CDR3 has 15 residues. CDR3 sequence: CASSFEGIRKNIQYF. DNA of the CDR3: TGTGCCAGCAGCTTCGAGGGGATCCGCAAAAACATTCAATACTTC.

This clonotype was seen only once. J is TRBJ2-1 and V is TRBV6-5, with a possible D match to TRBD2 (7 bases). V dropped 8 bases and J dropped 10 bases, with 18 bases sitting between them. Per the germline V gene, CDR1 is MNHEY and CDR2 is SVGAGI. CDR3 length: 13 residues. The CDR3 sequence: CASQRGRANEQFF. CDR3 bases: TGTGCCAGCCAAAGGGGGAGGGCTAACGAGCAGTTCTTC.